The T cell receptor (beta chain) described here comes from a study of T cells expressing NK-cell markers. Germline values: CDR1 SGHKS, CDR2 YYEKEE (reference sequence). This CDR3 region has 15 residues. TCRdb derives one entry per CDR3 protein from the 5' RACE reads, leaving out DNA. This sample's clone table lists 90,000 to 130,000 distinct CDR3 sequences. The J gene is TRBJ1-5, the V gene TRBV5-5; the D call from TCRdb, TRBD1, cannot be confirmed without DNA. Sequenced: blood T cells: a sorted CD56 or NKG2C T cell subset, CD4+ or CD8+ T cells, or bulk PBMC T cells (not recorded which). This sequence originates from a woman aged 18 to 69 in good health. The CDR3 sequence: CASSLSPGGNQPQHF.